These 6 T cell receptor beta chains were all obtained from the same sample, sequenced in a study of T-cell reconstitution after alpha-beta-depleted transplantation in children. The authors prepared the TCRbeta library with unique molecular identifiers. TCRdb re-called the PCR reads with MiXCR, one entry per CDR3 protein. This table has over 400,000 distinct CDR3 sequences, around 12% appearing once. Source: PBMCs from the stem cell graft donor, taken from the stem cell graft. Source of these receptors: a human donor who donated a stem cell graft to a child with combined immunodeficiency.

This clonotype was counted a few times. The chain couples TRBV12-3 or TRBV12-4 to TRBJ2-7; 9 nucleotides align to TRBD2. The CDR3 has 13 amino acids. V gave up 3 bases and J gave up 7 bases; unmatched junction bases: 4. The CDR3 here is CASSFGLAREQYF. Here the CDR3 DNA reads TGTGCCAGCAGTTTCGGACTAGCGAGGGAGCAGTACTTC.

This clonotype came up a few times. This chain connects TRBV25-1 to TRBJ1-1; 8 bases are shared with TRBD1. The CDR3 has 15 amino acids. Germline CDR1 MGHDK, CDR2 SYGVNS. V lost 1 base to trimming and J lost 3 bases; unmatched junction nucleotides: 4. The CDR3 DNA reads TGTGCCAGCAGTGAATCGGACAGGGCTCACACTGAAGCTTTCTTT. This sequence encodes CASSESDRAHTEAFF.

This clonotype was counted ten times or more. The chain employs TRBV7-2 and TRBJ2-1, with unresolved D. From germline, CDR1 is SGHTA and CDR2 FQGNSA. This CDR3 has 14 amino acids. With 5 bases removed from V and 6 bases from J, the gap between germline ends came to 14 bases. The CDR3: CASSPRRTPNEQFF. Written as DNA, the CDR3 is TGTGCCAGCAGCCCCCGGCGTACCCCCAATGAGCAGTTCTTC. The full variable domain, its missing parts supplied by reference TRBV7-2 and TRBJ2-1, is GAGVSQSPSNKVTEKGKDVELRCDPISGHTALYWYRQSLGQGLEFLIYFQGNSAPDKSGLPSDRFSAERTGGSVSTLTIQRTQQEDSAVYLCASSPRRTPNEQFFGPGTRLTVL.

The V gene is TRBV5-6, the J gene TRBJ2-1; 8 nucleotides agree with TRBD2. Germline values: CDR1 SGHDT, CDR2 YYEEEE. The CDR3 consists of 16 residues. With 2 bases clipped from V and 7 bases from J, the junction kept 11 bases outside the gene matches. This CDR3 is CASSFSPGLALNEQFF. CDR3 DNA sequence: TGTGCCAGCAGCTTTTCTCCCGGACTAGCATTAAATGAGCAGTTCTTC.

V is TRBV7-8 and J is TRBJ2-1, with D perhaps TRBD1 or TRBD2 (6 bases each). The germline CDR1 and CDR2 sequences are SGHVS and FQNEAQ. This CDR3 is built from 16 residues. V lost 5 bases, J lost 4 bases, and 18 bases lay in between. The CDR3 spells CASSPSRGPKYNEQFF. The CDR3 nucleotides are TGTGCCAGCAGCCCCTCCCGGGGGCCTAAATACAATGAGCAGTTCTTC.

The rearrangement uses TRBV7-2 and TRBJ1-5; 8 nucleotides line up with TRBD1. V lost 5 bases and J lost 6; bases outside the gene matches: 9. Germline loops: CDR1 SGHTA, CDR2 FQGNSA. The CDR3 is made up of 15 amino acids. The chain's CDR3 is CASSPQGAQSQPQHF. The DNA of the CDR3 is TGTGCCAGCAGCCCTCAGGGGGCGCAGAGTCAGCCCCAGCATTTT.